This T cell receptor beta chain was recovered during a study of blood T cell repertoires in COVID-19. Germline-derived CDR1 and CDR2 are SGDLS and YYNGEE. The CDR3 extends over 18 amino acids. After removal of 3 bases from V and 5 bases from J, the junction contained 20 bases not matched to a gene. Per the study methods: Estimation of nucleated cell counts relied on the amplification of reference gene primers. This table comes from immunoSEQ multiplex PCR, and its TCRdb copy is limited to in-frame clones, with some not included. Clonal size and the V and J genes are those of that table, whereas D and trimming came from the DNA. The sample has under 250,000 clones, about 83% seen once.

The sequence came from a man aged 50 or older with acute or convalescent COVID-19. The chain joins TRBV9 to TRBJ2-7, with 7 bases lining up with TRBD2. Material: peripheral blood. CDR3: CASSAPLGSGPPIDEQYF. CDR3 bases: TGTGCCAGCAGCGCCCCTCTGGGTAGCGGGCCCCCCATCGACGAGCAGTACTTC.